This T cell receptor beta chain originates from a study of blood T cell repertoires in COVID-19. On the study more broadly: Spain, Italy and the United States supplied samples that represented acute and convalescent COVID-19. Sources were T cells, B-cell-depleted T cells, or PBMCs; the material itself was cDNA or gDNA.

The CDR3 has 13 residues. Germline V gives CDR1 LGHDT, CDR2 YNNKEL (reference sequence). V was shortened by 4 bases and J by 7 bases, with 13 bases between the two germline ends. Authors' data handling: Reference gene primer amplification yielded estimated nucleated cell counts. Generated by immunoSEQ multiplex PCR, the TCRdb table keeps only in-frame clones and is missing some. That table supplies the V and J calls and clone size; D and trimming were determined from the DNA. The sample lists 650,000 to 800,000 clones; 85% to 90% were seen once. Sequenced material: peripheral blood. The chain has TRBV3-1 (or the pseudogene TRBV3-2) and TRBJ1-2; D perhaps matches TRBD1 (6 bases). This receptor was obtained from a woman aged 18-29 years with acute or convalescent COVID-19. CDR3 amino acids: CASSPGGAPGYTF. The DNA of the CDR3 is TGTGCCAGCAGCCCTGGGGGGGCGCCTGGCTACACCTTC.